Listed below are T cell receptor beta chains from one sample, sequenced in a study of cytomegalovirus exposure and HLA in healthy donors. Produced via immunoSEQ multiplex PCR; TCRdb's table is partial and in-frame only. In the table there are about 98,000 clones, roughly 82% of which are singletons. The sample was PBMCs. These receptors originate from a human donor in good health. The CDR3 runs from the conserved cysteine through the conserved F or W. D genes are given only for firm matches. Clone size is shown for a subset of rows, as once, few, many or a class of expanded clone.

V gene	clone size	CDR3 length	D gene	J gene	CDR3 protein	CDR3 DNA
TRBV5-4	-	11	-	TRBJ1-2	CASSSNYGYTF	TGTGCCAGCAGCTCGAACTATGGCTACACCTTC
TRBV2	-	11	TRBD2	TRBJ2-7	CASSGYDEQYF	TGTGCCAGTAGCGGGTATGACGAGCAGTACTTC
TRBV29-1	-	12	TRBD1	TRBJ1-2	CSVGQGSYGYTF	TGCAGCGTGGGACAGGGATCCTATGGCTACACCTTC
TRBV5-1	-	15	TRBD1	TRBJ2-5	CASSLDGTDQETQYF	TGCGCCAGCAGCTTGGACGGGACAGATCAAGAGACCCAGTACTTC
TRBV19	-	13	-	TRBJ1-5	CASEQGRGQPQHF	TGTGCCAGTGAACAGGGTCGGGGACAGCCCCAGCATTTT
TRBV11-3	few	18	TRBD2	TRBJ2-1	CASSLRGLAGGSYNEQFF	TGTGCCAGCAGCTTAAGAGGACTAGCGGGGGGATCCTACAATGAGCAGTTCTTC
TRBV4-1	-	13	TRBD1	TRBJ2-7	CASSPRTGEYQYF	TGCGCCAGCAGCCCCCGGACAGGAGAATATCAGTACTTC
TRBV29-1	-	16	TRBD1	TRBJ1-1	CGTSRGQGVMNTEAFF	TGCGGGACATCCCGGGGACAGGGTGTTATGAACACTGAAGCTTTCTTT
TRBV19	-	15	TRBD2	TRBJ2-1	CASSIVAGPRNEQFF	TGTGCCAGTAGTATAGTAGCGGGCCCTAGGAATGAGCAGTTCTTC
TRBV19	-	15	-	TRBJ2-2	CASTQFALNTGELFF	TGTGCCAGTACCCAGTTCGCCCTGAACACCGGGGAGCTGTTTTTT
TRBV6-5	-	13	-	TRBJ1-6	CASGRAYNSPLHF	TGTGCCAGTGGCAGGGCATATAATTCACCCCTCCACTTT